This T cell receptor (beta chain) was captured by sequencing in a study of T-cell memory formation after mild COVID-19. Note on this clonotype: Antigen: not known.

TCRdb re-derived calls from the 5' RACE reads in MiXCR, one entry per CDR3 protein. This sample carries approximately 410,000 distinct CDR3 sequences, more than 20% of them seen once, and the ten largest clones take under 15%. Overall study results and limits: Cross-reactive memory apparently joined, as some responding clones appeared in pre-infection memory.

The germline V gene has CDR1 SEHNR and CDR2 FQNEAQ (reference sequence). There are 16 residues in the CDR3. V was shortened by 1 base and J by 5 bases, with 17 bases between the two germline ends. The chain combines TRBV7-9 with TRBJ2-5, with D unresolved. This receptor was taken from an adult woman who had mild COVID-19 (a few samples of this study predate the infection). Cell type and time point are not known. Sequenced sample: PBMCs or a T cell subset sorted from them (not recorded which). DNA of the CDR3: TGTGCCAGCAGCTTAGTCGCCCCGACGGGTGAGGAGACCCAGTACTTC. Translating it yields CASSLVAPTGEETQYF.